This TCR beta chain was profiled in a study of T cell responses to AZD1222 COVID-19 vaccine. Remarks on this clone: The antigen is unknown.

CDR3 length: 12 amino acids. Germline V gene lookup returns CDR1 SGDLS and CDR2 YYNGEE. Trimming pared 4 bases from V and 5 bases from J, leaving 9 bases between. Sequencing was performed with immunoSEQ multiplex PCR; in TCRdb, only in-frame clones are kept and a portion is missing. The sample includes 150,000 or so clones, more than 90% seen only once; the top ten take over 15%. Study-wide findings and caveats: Clonal diversity was possibly underestimated, and white British individuals and females predominated among donors.

The clonotype comes from an adult in good health. The chain couples TRBV9 to TRBJ2-5; D remains ambiguous. Sequencing was performed on peripheral blood, taken on day 0 of AZD1222 vaccination. This CDR3 reads CASSYAGETQYF. The CDR3 DNA reads as TGTGCCAGCAGCTACGCCGGGGAGACCCAGTACTTC.